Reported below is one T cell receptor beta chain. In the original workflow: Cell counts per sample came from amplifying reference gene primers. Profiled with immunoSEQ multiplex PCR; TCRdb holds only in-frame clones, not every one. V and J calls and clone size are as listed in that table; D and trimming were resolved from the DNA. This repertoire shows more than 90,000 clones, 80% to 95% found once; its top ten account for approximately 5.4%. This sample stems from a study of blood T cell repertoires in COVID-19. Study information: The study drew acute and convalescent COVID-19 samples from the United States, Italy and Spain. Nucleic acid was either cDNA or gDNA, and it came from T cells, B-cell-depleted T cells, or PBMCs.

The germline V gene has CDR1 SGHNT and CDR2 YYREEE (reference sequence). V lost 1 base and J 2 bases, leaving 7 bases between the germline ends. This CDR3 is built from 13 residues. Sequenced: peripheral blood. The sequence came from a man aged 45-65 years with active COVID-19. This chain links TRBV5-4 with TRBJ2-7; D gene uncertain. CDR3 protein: CASSLPDTYEQYF. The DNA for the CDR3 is TGTGCCAGCAGCTTGCCAGATACCTACGAGCAGTACTTC.